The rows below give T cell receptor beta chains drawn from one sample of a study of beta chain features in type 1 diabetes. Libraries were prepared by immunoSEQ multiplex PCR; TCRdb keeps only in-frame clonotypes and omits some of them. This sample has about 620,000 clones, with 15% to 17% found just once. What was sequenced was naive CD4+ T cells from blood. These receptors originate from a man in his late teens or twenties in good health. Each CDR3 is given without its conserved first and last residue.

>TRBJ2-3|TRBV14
ASSQGLAASVTQY
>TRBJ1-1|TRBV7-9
ASSFSSLNTEAF
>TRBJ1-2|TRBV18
ASSPRDVVRGYGYT
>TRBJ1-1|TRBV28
ASSSDSMNTEAF
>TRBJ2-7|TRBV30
ACSAGVPYEQY
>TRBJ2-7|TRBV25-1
ASSEGGLAGAYEQY
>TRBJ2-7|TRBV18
ASSPFDEQY
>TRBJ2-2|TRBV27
ASSLSVAERVNTGELF
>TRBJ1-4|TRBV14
ASSQEQGLSEKLF
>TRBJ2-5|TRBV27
ASRRLDRETQY
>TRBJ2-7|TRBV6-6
ASRNRSGRKHEQY
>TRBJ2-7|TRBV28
ASSLTGTLPAYEQY
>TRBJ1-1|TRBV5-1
ASSLTANTEAF
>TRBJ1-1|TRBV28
ASGVTGQMNTEAF
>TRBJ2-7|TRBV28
ASSLTPNRGTYEQY
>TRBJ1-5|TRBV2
ASSPRWGAGNQPQH
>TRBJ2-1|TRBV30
ARTASSYNEQF
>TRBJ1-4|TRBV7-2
ASSPNRGRTNEKLF